Below, 24 T cell receptor beta chains from the same sample are listed, as sequenced in a study of technical replicates of blood from several donors (dated by TCRdb to between 2016 and 2019). The library was generated by the immunoSEQ multiplex PCR assay. The immuneACCESS repertoire file appears here via TCRdb, limited to in-frame rearrangements. These files lack a portion of the clones; in checked studies, under half of the deficit traces to unresolved V genes, and the cause of the others is not known. The sample table lists 75,000 to 95,000 clones, roughly 94% of them with a count of one. 0.25% of the sample is held by the ten biggest clonotypes. Sequencing was done on a sample of T cells isolated from PBMCs. These receptors were collected from a human donor in good health.

The V gene is TRBV6-5, the J gene TRBJ1-1, with TRBD1 as a possible D gene (5 bases). Trimming stripped 0 bases from V and 1 base from J, with 6 bases between. The CDR3 has 14 amino acids. From germline, CDR1 is MNHEY and CDR2 SVGAGI. In DNA, the CDR3 is TGTGCCAGCAGTTACTCAACAGGGAACACTGAAGCTTTCTTT. It codes for CASSYSTGNTEAFF.

This clone was seen a single time. V is TRBV13 and J is TRBJ2-5; TRBD2 agrees at 11 bases. Per the germline V gene, CDR1 is PRHDT and CDR2 is FYEKMQ (reference sequence). Trimming at V came to 0 bases and at J to 4 bases, leaving 7 bases not matched to a gene. The CDR3 spans 17 residues. The CDR3 DNA reads TGTGCCAGCAGCTTAGGTGTAGCGGGAGGGCCCGGAGAGACCCAGTACTTC. It encodes CASSLGVAGGPGETQYF.

The chain is built from TRBV19 and TRBJ1-5, with TRBD1 as a possible D gene (5 bases). This CDR3 has 13 amino acids. Germline V gives CDR1 LNHDA, CDR2 SQIVND (reference sequence). Trimming took off 5 bases at V and 5 bases at J, with 10 bases between the two ends. The CDR3 region has the DNA TGTGCCAGTAGTGGAGGGGCCCATCAGCCCCAGCATTTT. This codes for CASSGGAHQPQHF.

V and J are TRBV19 and TRBJ2-7; 8 bases fit TRBD1. CDR1 is LNHDA, CDR2 SQIVND, per germline (reference sequence). V lost 10 bases and J lost 1; bases outside the gene matches: 6. This CDR3 spans 13 amino acids. The CDR3 DNA follows: TGTGCCACCCGAACAGGGGGGTCCTACGAGCAGTACTTC. Translated, it gives CATRTGGSYEQYF. Looking up the rest from reference TRBV19 and TRBJ2-7 gives the full variable domain: DGGITQSPKYLFRKEGQNVTLSCEQNLNHDAMYWYRQDPGQGLRLIYYSQIVNDFQKGDIAEGYSVSREKKESFPLTVTSAQKNPTAFYLCATRTGGSYEQYFGPGTRLTVT.

The rearrangement links TRBV7-6 to TRBJ2-7; D unclear. CDR3 length: 19 residues. The germline V gene has CDR1 SGHVS and CDR2 FNYEAQ. The V end lost 1 base, the J end lost 5 bases, and 27 bases lay between the germline ends. The CDR3 coding sequence is TGTGCCAGCAGCTTAGTTTTTCACCCTAACCACGAAGCCGCCGACGAGCAGTACTTC. Translating gives CASSLVFHPNHEAADEQYF. The full variable domain, completed using reference TRBV7-6 and TRBJ2-7, is GAGVSQSPRYKVTKRGQDVALRCDPISGHVSLYWYRQALGQGPEFLTYFNYEAQQDKSGLPNDRFSAERPEGSISTLTIQRTEQRDSAMYRCASSLVFHPNHEAADEQYFGPGTRLTVT.

The gene calls are TRBV6-1 and TRBJ2-3; 13 nucleotides agree with TRBD2. V lost 6 bases, J lost 2 bases, and 5 bases stayed unmatched. This CDR3 region has 16 residues. Germline CDR1 reads MNHNS; CDR2 reads SASEGT. The CDR3 nucleotides are TGTGCCAGCAGGGAACTAGCGGGGGGGGTCACAGATACGCAGTATTTT. Residues: CASRELAGGVTDTQYF.

V usage is TRBV7-8 and J usage is TRBJ2-1, with D uncertain. Trimming stripped 5 bases from V and 3 bases from J, with 17 bases between. Germline CDR1 and CDR2: SGHVS and FQNEAQ. The CDR3 has 16 amino acids. The CDR3 bases are TGTGCCAGCAGCATGCGAATCGGTACTAACTACAATGAGCAGTTCTTC. Encoded protein: CASSMRIGTNYNEQFF.

The chain joins TRBV27 to TRBJ2-7, with 8 bases that match TRBD1. CDR1 and CDR2 (germline): MNHEY, SMNVEV (reference sequence). The V segment lost 3 bases and the J segment 10 bases; nucleotides outside the gene matches: 8. The CDR3 covers 13 residues. The CDR3 region has the DNA TGTGCCAGCAGTTTTGGGACAGGAGCTCCTCAGTACTTC. As protein: CASSFGTGAPQYF.

The DNA for the CDR3 is TGTGCCAGCCTCGGGACAGGCGCCGACAATCAGCCCCAGCATTTT. Residues: CASLGTGADNQPQHF. The chain uses TRBV19 and TRBJ1-5; 8 positions match TRBD1. The CDR3 totals 15 residues. Germline V lookup: CDR1 LNHDA, CDR2 SQIVND (reference sequence). The V segment lost 9 bases and the J segment 3 bases; nucleotides outside the gene matches: 10.

This chain's CDR3 is CASSFSQGTYEQYF. Written as DNA, the CDR3 is TGTGCCAGCAGTTTTTCACAGGGAACCTACGAGCAGTACTTC. The chain employs TRBV27 and TRBJ2-7; D possibly corresponds to TRBD1 (6 bases). V was pared by 3 bases and J by 2 bases, with 11 bases between. Germline values: CDR1 MNHEY, CDR2 SMNVEV (reference sequence). This CDR3 region has 14 residues.

The rearrangement joins TRBV30 to TRBJ1-1; D is ambiguous. Germline lookup yields CDR1 GTSNPN and CDR2 SVGIG (reference sequence). This CDR3 is built from 13 residues. V shed 0 bases and J shed 1 base, with 6 bases lying between them. CDR3: CAWSVLGNTEAFF. Here the CDR3 DNA reads TGTGCCTGGAGTGTACTCGGGAACACTGAAGCTTTCTTT.

This clone occurred once. The chain recombines TRBV5-1 with TRBJ2-7, with D tentatively TRBD2 (7 bases). V was shortened by 4 bases and J by 3 bases, with 20 bases between the two germline ends. The CDR3 is 16 residues long. CDR1 SGHRS and CDR2 YFSETQ come from the germline V gene. CDR3 bases: TGCGCCAGCAGCCCTGGAGGGGGGGCGCTGGGCTACGAGCAGTACTTC. Translation gives CASSPGGGALGYEQYF.

This chain links TRBV2 with TRBJ1-1; D gene uncertain. The CDR3 is 10 amino acids. V was cut by 7 bases and J by 7 bases, with 7 bases left in between. The germline gives CDR1 SNHLY, CDR2 FYNNEI. The CDR3, as DNA: TGTGCCAGCAACAGCTTTGAAGCTTTCTTT. Translating gives CASNSFEAFF.

CDR3 in DNA: TGTGCCAGCAGCTTAGCCACAGGTCCGTGGGAAAAACTGTTTTTT. Amino acids: CASSLATGPWEKLFF. The V gene is TRBV11-3, the J gene TRBJ1-4, with D possibly TRBD1 on 5 matching bases. V lost 1 base to trimming and J lost 8 bases, with 14 bases between them. CDR1 is SGHNT and CDR2 is YENEEA in the germline V gene. The CDR3 loop spans 15 amino acids.

The chain employs TRBV6-6 and TRBJ1-5, with a possible D match to TRBD1 (6 bases). The germline V gene has CDR1 MNHNY and CDR2 SVGAGI (reference sequence). CDR3 length: 14 amino acids. Trimming removed 6 bases from V and 8 bases from J, with 17 bases in between. This CDR3 reads CASSQQGKEKPQHF. CDR3 DNA sequence: TGTGCCAGCAGCCAACAGGGTAAGGAAAAGCCCCAGCATTTT.

The chain is built from TRBV6-1 and TRBJ1-1; maybe TRBD1 (6 bases). The length of the CDR3 is 13 residues. Trimming removed 11 bases from V and 1 base from J, with 14 bases in between. Germline CDR1 is MNHNS and CDR2 is SASEGT. CDR3 sequence: CASDTRGNTEAFF. CDR3 coding DNA: TGTGCCTCCGATACCAGGGGGAACACTGAAGCTTTCTTT.

The V gene is TRBV30, the J gene TRBJ1-3; no reliable D call. Germline CDR1 is GTSNPN and CDR2 is SVGIG (reference sequence). This CDR3 contains 16 residues. Trimming took 2 bases from V and 0 from J, leaving 14 bases between them. The CDR3 DNA follows: TGTGCCTGGAGTCGCCCCGGGATTTCCTCTGGAAACACCATATATTTT. It yields the protein CAWSRPGISSGNTIYF.

This CDR3 is CASSQATGGQGKGNTEAFF. The CDR3 DNA reads TGCGCCAGCAGCCAAGCAACAGGGGGACAGGGCAAGGGGAACACTGAAGCTTTCTTT. The chain recombines TRBV4-1 with TRBJ1-1; TRBD1 aligns across 9 bases. The CDR3 length is 19 residues. The germline gives CDR1 MGHRA, CDR2 YSYEKL. V lost 1 base and J lost 1; bases outside the gene matches: 13.

The chain carries TRBV6-5 and TRBJ1-1; no definite D call. The CDR3 loop spans 13 amino acids. V was cut by 2 bases and J by 0 bases, with 4 bases left in between. Germline CDR1 MNHEY, CDR2 SVGAGI. CDR3 sequence reads: CASSYRLNTEAFF. The CDR3 DNA sequence: TGTGCCAGCAGTTACCGGTTGAACACTGAAGCTTTCTTT.

The chain recombines TRBV2 with TRBJ2-5; TRBD2 might be the D (6 bases). This CDR3 has 12 residues. The germline CDR1 and CDR2 sequences are SNHLY and FYNNEI. Trimming left V 7 bases short and J 5 bases short, with 11 bases between. In DNA, the CDR3 is TGTGCCAGCAAGGGACTCTTCGAGACCCAGTACTTC. Translated: CASKGLFETQYF.

The chain uses TRBV10-3 and TRBJ1-3; 8 positions match TRBD1. After removal of 3 bases from V and 5 bases from J, the junction contained 15 bases not matched to a gene. This CDR3 has 18 amino acids. The germline V gene has CDR1 ENHRY and CDR2 SYGVKD. The CDR3 DNA sequence: TGTGCCATCAGTGACGGGACAGGCAGGGGTTCTGGAAGAAACACCATATATTTT. Translated: CAISDGTGRGSGRNTIYF.

This chain joins TRBV28 and TRBJ2-7; TRBD2 matches at 10 bases. Per the germline V gene, CDR1 is MDHEN and CDR2 is SYDVKM. The V and J ends lost 8 bases and 7 bases, in that order; junction bases with no gene match: 11. The CDR3 runs 14 residues. Here the CDR3 DNA reads TGTGCCAGCCGAAAAGCGGGGGGGCCGGGTGAGCAGTACTTC. Translated, it gives CASRKAGGPGEQYF.

The V and J genes are TRBV14 and TRBJ2-7; D is perhaps TRBD2 (6 bases). CDR3 length equals 14 residues. Trimming removed 1 base from V and 0 bases from J, with 7 bases in between. CDR1 is SGHDN, CDR2 FVKESK, per germline. The CDR3 bases are TGTGCCAGCAGCCAAGGCGGGAACTCCTACGAGCAGTACTTC. It yields the protein CASSQGGNSYEQYF.

This chain uses TRBV5-8 with TRBJ1-1, with 8 bases that match TRBD1. The CDR3 spans 14 residues. CDR1 is SGHTS and CDR2 is YDEGEE in the germline V gene. Germline trimming cut 2 bases from V and 7 bases from J; bases unmatched to any gene: 7. Here the CDR3 reads CASSFDRGRIEAFF. CDR3 DNA sequence: TGTGCCAGCAGCTTCGACAGGGGAAGAATTGAAGCTTTCTTT.